This entry describes one T cell receptor (beta chain). What it recognizes is unknown. The CDR3 totals 16 residues. V lost 6 bases, J lost 5 bases, and 12 bases stayed unmatched. Looked up from germline, CDR1 is SGHTA and CDR2 is FQGTGA. The sample belongs to a study of siplizumab effects on memory and regulatory T cells. Overall study results and limits: Naive T cells appeared more diverse than memory cells and seemed to be major alloresponse contributors. Proliferating siplizumab-culture Treg suppressive function went unconfirmed.

Profiled with immunoSEQ multiplex PCR; TCRdb holds only in-frame clones, not every one. This sample has over 95,000 clones; just under 95% occur once, and the top ten carry roughly 0.15%. Source material: non-Treg CD4+ T cells sorted from blood. The chain combines TRBV7-3 with TRBJ1-1; 10 bases are shared with TRBD1. This receptor was obtained from a human donor in good health. CDR3 sequence reads: CASRLTGGGLGTEAFF. The CDR3 nucleotides are TGTGCCAGCAGACTGACAGGGGGCGGGTTGGGAACTGAAGCTTTCTTT.